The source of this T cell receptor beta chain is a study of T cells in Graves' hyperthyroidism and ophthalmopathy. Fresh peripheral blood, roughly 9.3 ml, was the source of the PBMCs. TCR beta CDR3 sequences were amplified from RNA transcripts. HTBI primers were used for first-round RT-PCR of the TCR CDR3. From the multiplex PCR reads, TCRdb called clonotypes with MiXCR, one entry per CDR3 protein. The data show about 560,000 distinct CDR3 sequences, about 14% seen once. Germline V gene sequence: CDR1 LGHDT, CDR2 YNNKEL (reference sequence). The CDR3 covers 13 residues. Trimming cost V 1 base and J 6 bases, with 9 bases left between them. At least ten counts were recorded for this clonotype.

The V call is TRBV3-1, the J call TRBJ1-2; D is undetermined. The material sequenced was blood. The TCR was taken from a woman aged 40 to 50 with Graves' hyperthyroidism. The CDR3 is CASSQVEGHGYTF. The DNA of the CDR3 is TGTGCCAGCAGCCAAGTTGAAGGGCATGGCTACACCTTC.